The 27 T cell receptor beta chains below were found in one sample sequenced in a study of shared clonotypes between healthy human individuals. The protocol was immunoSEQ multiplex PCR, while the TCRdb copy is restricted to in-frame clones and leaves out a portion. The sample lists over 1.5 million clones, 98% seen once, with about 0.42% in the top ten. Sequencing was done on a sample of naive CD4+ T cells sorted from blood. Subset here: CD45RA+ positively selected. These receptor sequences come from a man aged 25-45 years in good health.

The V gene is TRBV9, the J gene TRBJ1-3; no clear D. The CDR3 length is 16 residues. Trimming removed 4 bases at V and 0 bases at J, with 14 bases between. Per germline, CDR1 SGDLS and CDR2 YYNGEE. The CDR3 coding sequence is TGTGCCAGCAGCTCCTACGGCTTTATCTCTGGAAACACCATATATTTT. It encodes CASSSYGFISGNTIYF.

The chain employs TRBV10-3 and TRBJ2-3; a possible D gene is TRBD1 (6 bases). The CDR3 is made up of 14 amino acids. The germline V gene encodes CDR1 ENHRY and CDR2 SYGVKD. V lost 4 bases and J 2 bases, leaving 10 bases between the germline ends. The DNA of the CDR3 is TGTGCCATCAGTGCGGGACACCTCACAGATACGCAGTATTTT. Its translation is CAISAGHLTDTQYF.

The DNA for the CDR3 is TGTGCCAGCAGCTTAGGGGCGGGAGGGCCTATCTACAATGAGCAGTTCTTC. Its protein is CASSLGAGGPIYNEQFF. The V call is TRBV7-9, the J call TRBJ2-1, with TRBD2 matching 9 bases. V shed 1 base, J shed 3 bases, and the junction held 7 bases outside the gene matches. The CDR3 loop spans 17 amino acids. From germline, CDR1 is SEHNR and CDR2 FQNEAQ (reference sequence).

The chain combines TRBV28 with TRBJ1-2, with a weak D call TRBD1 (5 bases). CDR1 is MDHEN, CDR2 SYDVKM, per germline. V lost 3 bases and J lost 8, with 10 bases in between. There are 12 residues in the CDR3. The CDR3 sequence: CASSFWTKGYTF. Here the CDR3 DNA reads TGTGCCAGCAGTTTTTGGACAAAAGGCTACACCTTC.

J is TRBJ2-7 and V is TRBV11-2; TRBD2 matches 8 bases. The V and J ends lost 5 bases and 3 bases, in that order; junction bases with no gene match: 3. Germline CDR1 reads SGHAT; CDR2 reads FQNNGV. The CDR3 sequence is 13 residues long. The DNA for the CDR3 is TGTGCCAGCAGCCAAAGCGGGAGCTACGAGCAGTACTTC. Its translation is CASSQSGSYEQYF.

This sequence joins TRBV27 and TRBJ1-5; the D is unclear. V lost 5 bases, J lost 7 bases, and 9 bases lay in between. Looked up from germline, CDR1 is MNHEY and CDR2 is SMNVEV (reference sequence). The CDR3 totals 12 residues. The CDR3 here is CASSPQEQPQHF. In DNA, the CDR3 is TGTGCCAGCAGTCCTCAGGAACAGCCCCAGCATTTT.

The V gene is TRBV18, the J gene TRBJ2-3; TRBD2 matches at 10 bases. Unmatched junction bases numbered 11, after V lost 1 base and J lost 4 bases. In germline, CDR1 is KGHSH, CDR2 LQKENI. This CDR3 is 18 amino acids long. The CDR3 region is CASSPQAGGPVFADTQYF. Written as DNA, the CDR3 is TGTGCCAGCTCACCACAAGCGGGAGGGCCGGTGTTTGCAGATACGCAGTATTTT.

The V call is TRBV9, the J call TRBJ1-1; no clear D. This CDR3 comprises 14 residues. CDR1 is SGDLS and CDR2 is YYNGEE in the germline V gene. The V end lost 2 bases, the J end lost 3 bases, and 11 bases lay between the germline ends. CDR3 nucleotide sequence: TGTGCCAGCAGCGTCCATCGGGTTGACACTGAAGCTTTCTTT. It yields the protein CASSVHRVDTEAFF.

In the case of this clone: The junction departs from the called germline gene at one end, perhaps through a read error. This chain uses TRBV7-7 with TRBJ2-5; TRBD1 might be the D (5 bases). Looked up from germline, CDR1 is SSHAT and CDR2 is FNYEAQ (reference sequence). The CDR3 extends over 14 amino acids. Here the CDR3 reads CASSLWGSKETQYF. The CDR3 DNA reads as TGTGCTAGCAGCCTCTGGGGCTCCAAAGAGACCCAGTACTTC.

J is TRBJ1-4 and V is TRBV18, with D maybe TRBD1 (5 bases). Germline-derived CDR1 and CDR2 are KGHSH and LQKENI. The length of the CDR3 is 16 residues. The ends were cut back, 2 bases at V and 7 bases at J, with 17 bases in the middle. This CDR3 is CASSPGQGTHFEKLFF. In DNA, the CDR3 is TGTGCCAGCTCACCAGGCCAGGGAACTCATTTTGAAAAACTGTTTTTT.

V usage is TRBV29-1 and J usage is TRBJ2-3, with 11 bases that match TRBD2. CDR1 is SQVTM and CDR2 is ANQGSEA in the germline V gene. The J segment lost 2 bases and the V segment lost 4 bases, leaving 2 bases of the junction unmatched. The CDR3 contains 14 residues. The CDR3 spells CSVVAGGFTDTQYF. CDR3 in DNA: TGCAGCGTTGTAGCGGGAGGGTTCACAGATACGCAGTATTTT.

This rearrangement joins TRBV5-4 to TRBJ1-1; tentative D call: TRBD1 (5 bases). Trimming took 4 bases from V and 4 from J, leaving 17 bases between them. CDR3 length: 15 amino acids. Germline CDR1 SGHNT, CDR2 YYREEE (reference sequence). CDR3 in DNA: TGTGCCAGCAGCCCCCCCGGGACGGTCACCACTGAAGCTTTCTTT. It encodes CASSPPGTVTTEAFF.

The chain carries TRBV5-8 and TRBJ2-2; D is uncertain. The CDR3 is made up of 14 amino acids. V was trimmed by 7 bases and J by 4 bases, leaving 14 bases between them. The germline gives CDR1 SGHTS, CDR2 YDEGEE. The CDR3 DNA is TGTGCCAGCGCCTTTTCCAGGTCCACCGGGGAGCTGTTTTTT. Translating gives CASAFSRSTGELFF.

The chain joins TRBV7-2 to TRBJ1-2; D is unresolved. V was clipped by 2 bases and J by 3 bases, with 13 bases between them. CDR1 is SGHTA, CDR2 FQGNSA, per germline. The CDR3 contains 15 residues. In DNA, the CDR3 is TGTGCCAGCAGCTTATCGGTGGCGGGCGACTATGGCTACACCTTC. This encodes CASSLSVAGDYGYTF. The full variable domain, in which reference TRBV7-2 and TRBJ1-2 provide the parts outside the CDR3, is GAGVSQSPSNKVTEKGKDVELRCDPISGHTALYWYRQSLGQGLEFLIYFQGNSAPDKSGLPSDRFSAERTGGSVSTLTIQRTQQEDSAVYLCASSLSVAGDYGYTFGSGTRLTVV.

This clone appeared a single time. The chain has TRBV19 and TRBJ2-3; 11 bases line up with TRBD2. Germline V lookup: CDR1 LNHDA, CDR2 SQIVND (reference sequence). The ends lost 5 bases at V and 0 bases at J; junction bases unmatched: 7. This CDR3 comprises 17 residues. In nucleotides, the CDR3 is TGTGCCAGTAGTGGAGGCACTAGCGGGAGAAGCACAGATACGCAGTATTTT. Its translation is CASSGGTSGRSTDTQYF.

CDR3 region: CSAGATSGNTIYF. In DNA, the CDR3 is TGCAGCGCCGGGGCCACCTCTGGAAACACCATATATTTT. The chain is built from TRBV29-1 and TRBJ1-3, with D possibly being TRBD1 (5 bases). The CDR3 has 13 residues. Trimming stripped 7 bases from V and 0 bases from J, with 10 bases between. Germline V lookup: CDR1 SQVTM, CDR2 ANQGSEA.

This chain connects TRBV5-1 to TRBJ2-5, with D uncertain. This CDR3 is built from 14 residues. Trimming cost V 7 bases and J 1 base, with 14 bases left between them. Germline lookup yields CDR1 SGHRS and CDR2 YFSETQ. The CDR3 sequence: CASSMGNAQETQYF. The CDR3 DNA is TGCGCCAGCTCTATGGGGAACGCCCAAGAGACCCAGTACTTC.

This CDR3 reads CASGGATPGELFF. The CDR3 region has the DNA TGTGCCAGTGGGGGGGCCACCCCCGGGGAGCTGTTTTTT. This chain joins TRBV6-5 and TRBJ2-2, with D perhaps TRBD2 (7 bases). This CDR3 is built from 13 residues. CDR1 is MNHEY, CDR2 SVGAGI, per germline. Deletions cut 9 bases from V and 6 bases from J, with 14 bases between.

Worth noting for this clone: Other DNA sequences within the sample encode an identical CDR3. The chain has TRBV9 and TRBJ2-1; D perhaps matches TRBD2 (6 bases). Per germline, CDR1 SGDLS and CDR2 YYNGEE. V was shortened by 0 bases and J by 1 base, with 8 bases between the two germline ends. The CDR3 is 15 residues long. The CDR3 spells CASSVVAGSYNEQFF. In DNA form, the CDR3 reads TGTGCCAGCAGCGTAGTCGCGGGATCCTACAATGAGCAGTTCTTC.

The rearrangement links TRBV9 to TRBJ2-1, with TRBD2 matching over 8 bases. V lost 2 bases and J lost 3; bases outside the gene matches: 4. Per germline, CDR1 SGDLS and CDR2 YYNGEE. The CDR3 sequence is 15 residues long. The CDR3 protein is CASSVTSGDYNEQFF. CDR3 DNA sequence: TGTGCCAGCAGCGTTACTAGCGGCGACTACAATGAGCAGTTCTTC.

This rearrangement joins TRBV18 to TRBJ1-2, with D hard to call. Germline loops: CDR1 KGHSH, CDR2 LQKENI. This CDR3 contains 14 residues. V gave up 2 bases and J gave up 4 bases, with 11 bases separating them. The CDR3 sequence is CASSPGEEGYGYTF. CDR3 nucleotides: TGTGCCAGCTCACCAGGGGAAGAGGGCTATGGCTACACCTTC.

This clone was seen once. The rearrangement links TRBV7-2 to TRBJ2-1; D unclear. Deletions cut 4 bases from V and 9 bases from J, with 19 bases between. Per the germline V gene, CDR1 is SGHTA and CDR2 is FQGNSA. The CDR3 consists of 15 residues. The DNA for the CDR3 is TGTGCCAGCAGCTCCTTAAGAGACTCCCTTGGTGAGCAGTTCTTC. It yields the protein CASSSLRDSLGEQFF.

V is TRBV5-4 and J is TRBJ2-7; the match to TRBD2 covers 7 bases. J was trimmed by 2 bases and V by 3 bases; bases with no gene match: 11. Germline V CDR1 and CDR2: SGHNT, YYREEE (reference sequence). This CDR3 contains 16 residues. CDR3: CASSSPNSGATYEQYF. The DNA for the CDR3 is TGTGCCAGCAGCTCCCCCAACAGCGGGGCGACCTACGAGCAGTACTTC.

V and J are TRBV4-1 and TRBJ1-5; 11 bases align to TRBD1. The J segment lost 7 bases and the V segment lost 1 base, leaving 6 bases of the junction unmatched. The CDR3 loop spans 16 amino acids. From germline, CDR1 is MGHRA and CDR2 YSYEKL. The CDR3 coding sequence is TGCGCCAGCAGCCAAGTTATGGGACAGGGGGGACAGCCCCAGCATTTT. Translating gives CASSQVMGQGGQPQHF.

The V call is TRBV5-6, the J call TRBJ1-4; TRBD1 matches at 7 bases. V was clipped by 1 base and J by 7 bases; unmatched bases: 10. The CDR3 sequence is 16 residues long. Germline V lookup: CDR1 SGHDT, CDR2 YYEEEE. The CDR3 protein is CASSLLVTGKPEKLFF. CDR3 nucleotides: TGTGCCAGCAGCTTGTTAGTGACAGGGAAGCCTGAAAAACTGTTTTTT.

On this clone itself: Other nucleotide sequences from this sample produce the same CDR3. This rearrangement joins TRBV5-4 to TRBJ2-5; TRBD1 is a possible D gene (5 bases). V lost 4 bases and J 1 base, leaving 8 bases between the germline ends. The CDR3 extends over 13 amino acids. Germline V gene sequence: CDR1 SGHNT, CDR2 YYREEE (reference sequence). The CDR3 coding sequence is TGTGCCAGCAGCCTTAGGGGCCAAGAGACCCAGTACTTC. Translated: CASSLRGQETQYF.

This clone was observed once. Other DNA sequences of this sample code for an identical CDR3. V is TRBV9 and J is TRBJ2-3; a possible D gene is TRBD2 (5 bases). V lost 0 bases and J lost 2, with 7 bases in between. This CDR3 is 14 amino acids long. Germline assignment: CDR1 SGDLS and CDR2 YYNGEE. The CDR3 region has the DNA TGTGCCAGCAGCGTAGCGGGATACACAGATACGCAGTATTTT. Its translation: CASSVAGYTDTQYF.